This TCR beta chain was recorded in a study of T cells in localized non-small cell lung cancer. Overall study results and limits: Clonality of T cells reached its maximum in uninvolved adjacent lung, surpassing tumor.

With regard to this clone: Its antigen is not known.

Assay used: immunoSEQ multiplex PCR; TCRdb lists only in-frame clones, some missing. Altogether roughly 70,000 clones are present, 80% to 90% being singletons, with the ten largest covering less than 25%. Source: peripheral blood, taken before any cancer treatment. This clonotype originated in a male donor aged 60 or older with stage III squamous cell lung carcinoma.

The CDR3 loop reads CASSGGHIQETQYF. In DNA, the CDR3 is TGCGCCAGCAGCGGGGGACACATCCAAGAGACCCAGTACTTC. This rearrangement joins TRBV5-1 to TRBJ2-5, with a tentative D call TRBD1 (6 bases). CDR3 length equals 14 residues. Per germline, CDR1 SGHRS and CDR2 YFSETQ. Trimming stripped 4 bases from V and 1 base from J, with 11 bases between.